These 14 T cell receptor beta chains were all obtained from the same sample, sequenced in a study of T cell responses to AZD1222 COVID-19 vaccine. TCRdb's table, derived via immunoSEQ multiplex PCR, lists solely in-frame clones and lacks some. The sample lists about 110,000 clones, about 87% occurring once. The sample consisted of peripheral blood, taken 28 days after the second AZD1222 dose. The receptors stem from an adult who received the AZD1222 COVID-19 vaccine.

The genes are TRBV5-1 and TRBJ1-4, with TRBD1 as a possible D gene (6 bases). The CDR3 totals 13 residues. Germline V gives CDR1 SGHRS, CDR2 YFSETQ. V dropped 7 bases and J dropped 6 bases, with 13 bases sitting between them. CDR3 loop: CASGETGHEKLFF. CDR3 nucleotide sequence: TGCGCCAGCGGGGAGACAGGACATGAAAAACTGTTTTTT.

The CDR3 sequence: CASSLPLAGQGLNEQFF. In nucleotides, the CDR3 is TGTGCCAGCAGCTTACCTCTCGCCGGACAGGGGCTTAATGAGCAGTTCTTC. The genes are TRBV7-3 and TRBJ2-1; 9 bases are a match to TRBD1. With 2 bases clipped from V and 7 bases from J, the junction kept 12 bases outside the gene matches. This CDR3 region has 17 residues. From germline, CDR1 is SGHTA and CDR2 FQGTGA. Together with reference TRBV7-3 and TRBJ2-1, the CDR3 gives the full variable domain: GAGVSQTPSNKVTEKGKYVELRCDPISGHTALYWYRQSLGQGPEFLIYFQGTGAADDSGLPNDRFFAVRPEGSVSTLKIQRTERGDSAVYLCASSLPLAGQGLNEQFFGPGTRLTVL.

The rearrangement links TRBV27 to TRBJ2-7; D remains unclear. Germline-derived CDR1 and CDR2 are MNHEY and SMNVEV (reference sequence). V was shortened by 5 bases and J by 0 bases, with 14 bases between the two germline ends. This CDR3 is built from 15 residues. CDR3 protein: CASSVHGGLSYEQYF. The CDR3 DNA reads as TGTGCCAGCAGTGTACACGGTGGGCTCTCCTACGAGCAGTACTTC.

The CDR3 DNA follows: TGTGCCAGCAGTTTAGGTCAGACCGAATCCTACGAGCAGTACTTC. Translating it yields CASSLGQTESYEQYF. The genes are TRBV28 and TRBJ2-7; D remains unclear. This CDR3 comprises 15 residues. Looked up from germline, CDR1 is MDHEN and CDR2 is SYDVKM. Between the trimmed V and J ends, which lost 2 bases and 1 base, there was a span of 12 bases.

This sequence joins TRBV25-1 and TRBJ1-2; D remains unclear. The germline V and J ends were trimmed by 3 bases and 4 bases, with 9 bases remaining between them. The CDR3 length is 13 residues. Looked up from germline, CDR1 is MGHDK and CDR2 is SYGVNS. The CDR3 here is CASSDGVTYGYTF. The CDR3 DNA reads as TGTGCCAGCAGTGATGGGGTGACCTATGGCTACACCTTC.

V and J are TRBV19 and TRBJ2-7; TRBD1 aligns across 8 bases. Looked up from germline, CDR1 is LNHDA and CDR2 is SQIVND (reference sequence). Unmatched junction bases numbered 4, after V lost 4 bases and J lost 2 bases. The CDR3 consists of 14 residues. The CDR3 spells CASSNGQGPYEQYF. As DNA, the CDR3 is TGTGCCAGTAGTAATGGACAGGGACCCTACGAGCAGTACTTC.

The chain joins TRBV6-1 to TRBJ2-1; 10 bases fit TRBD2. The ends lost 4 bases at V and 0 bases at J; junction bases unmatched: 3. Per the germline V gene, CDR1 is MNHNS and CDR2 is SASEGT. The CDR3 is 16 residues long. The CDR3 DNA follows: TGTGCCAGCAGTGCCTTAGCGGGGGGCTCCTACAATGAGCAGTTCTTC. As protein: CASSALAGGSYNEQFF.

The chain uses TRBV6-2 or TRBV6-3 and TRBJ2-1; the match to TRBD2 covers 8 bases. The ends lost 7 bases at V and 2 bases at J; junction bases unmatched: 7. The CDR3 contains 15 residues. The germline V gene has CDR1 MNHEY and CDR2 SVGEGT. CDR3 nucleotide sequence: TGTGCCAGCACCCCCAGCGGGGGAGCCTACAATGAGCAGTTCTTC. Protein: CASTPSGGAYNEQFF.

The chain uses TRBV25-1 and TRBJ2-7, with a weak D call TRBD1 (6 bases). Germline V gene data show CDR1 as MGHDK and CDR2 as SYGVNS. The CDR3 runs to 13 residues. The V and J ends lost 9 bases and 1 base respectively, with 13 bases between them. CDR3 region: CARITGISYEQYF. The DNA of the CDR3 is TGTGCCAGGATTACAGGGATTTCCTACGAGCAGTACTTC.

The rearrangement joins TRBV19 to TRBJ2-1; D perhaps matches TRBD1 (6 bases). This CDR3 region has 16 residues. The germline CDR1 and CDR2 sequences are LNHDA and SQIVND (reference sequence). Trimming shortened V by 4 bases and J by 7 bases, and 20 bases separated the two germline ends. In nucleotides, the CDR3 is TGTGCCAGTAGTAAAAACAGGGTGACCCGAACTAATGAGCAGTTCTTC. As protein: CASSKNRVTRTNEQFF. Full variable domain (rest looked up from reference TRBV19 and TRBJ2-1): DGGITQSPKYLFRKEGQNVTLSCEQNLNHDAMYWYRQDPGQGLRLIYYSQIVNDFQKGDIAEGYSVSREKKESFPLTVTSAQKNPTAFYLCASSKNRVTRTNEQFFGPGTRLTVL.

This rearrangement joins TRBV11-2 to TRBJ2-2; 16 nucleotides line up with TRBD2. With 7 bases clipped from V and 5 bases from J, the junction kept 7 bases outside the gene matches. This CDR3 region has 17 residues. Germline assignment: CDR1 SGHAT and CDR2 FQNNGV. The CDR3 loop is CASTLGLAGGRTGELFF. The CDR3 DNA reads as TGTGCCAGCACCTTGGGACTAGCGGGAGGGCGAACCGGGGAGCTGTTTTTT.

This clone has only one observation. The V gene is TRBV5-5, the J gene TRBJ2-2; 9 bases are shared with TRBD1. The V gene end was trimmed by 3 bases and the J gene end by 4 bases; junction bases not matched to a gene: 4. CDR1 is SGHKS and CDR2 is YYEKEE in the germline V gene (reference sequence). The CDR3 has 15 amino acids. The CDR3 region is CASSSGTGFTGELFF. DNA of the CDR3: TGTGCCAGCAGCTCCGGGACAGGGTTCACCGGGGAGCTGTTTTTT.

The chain combines TRBV5-6 with TRBJ1-3; no clear D gene. CDR1 is SGHDT, CDR2 YYEEEE, per germline. The V and J ends lost 6 bases and 0 bases respectively, with 10 bases between them. CDR3 length equals 14 residues. The CDR3 region has the DNA TGTGCCAGCAACCAGGAGCACTCTGGAAACACCATATATTTT. Its protein is CASNQEHSGNTIYF.

This chain uses TRBV7-6 with TRBJ2-2; 16 bases align to TRBD2. CDR3 length: 20 residues. Unmatched junction bases numbered 12, after V lost 5 bases and J lost 3 bases. The germline V gene encodes CDR1 SGHVS and CDR2 FNYEAQ. CDR3 in DNA: TGTGCCAGCAGCCGAAGACCGGGACTAGCGGGAGGGCCGGACACCGGGGAGCTGTTTTTT. Its translation: CASSRRPGLAGGPDTGELFF.